This T cell receptor beta chain originates from a study of blood T cell repertoires in COVID-19. As for the study in general: Sites in the United States, Italy and Spain provided acute and convalescent COVID-19 samples.

In Seattle, patients joined the study during active infection and were tracked longitudinally. Original processing notes: Researchers report that nucleated cell counts were estimated from reference gene primer amplification. Libraries were prepared by immunoSEQ multiplex PCR; TCRdb keeps only in-frame clonotypes and omits some of them. V and J calls and clone size are copied from that table; D and trimming were computed from the DNA. Here the sample spans over 200,000 clones, more than 85% being singletons. CDR3 length equals 13 residues. Germline lookup yields CDR1 SGHRS and CDR2 YFSETQ. V was shortened by 4 bases and J by 8 bases, with 10 bases between the two germline ends.

The receptor was isolated from a person under 30 with COVID-19, enrolled during active disease. Sequenced material: peripheral blood. The chain couples TRBV5-1 to TRBJ1-6, with a possible D match to TRBD1 (6 bases). CDR3 region: CASSGEGDSPLHF. The CDR3 DNA sequence: TGCGCCAGCAGCGGGGAGGGGGATTCACCCCTCCACTTT.